This T cell receptor beta chain originates from a study of T cell responses to AZD1222 COVID-19 vaccine. The CDR3 totals 16 residues. The V gene's germline CDR1 is MNHEY and CDR2 SMNVEV (reference sequence). The V and J ends lost 0 bases and 2 bases respectively, with 11 bases between them. The sample holds one count of this clone. Its antigen is unidentified. Study-level points and caveats: Reports indicate that nearly half of spike-specific TCRs are directed at unmutated variant regions. The donor cohort was predominantly white British with a female majority, and clonal diversity may have been underestimated. Spike-specific TCR breadth and depth both grew after two AZD1222 doses.

Using immunoSEQ multiplex PCR, the repertoire was profiled, and TCRdb retains in-frame clones only, with some absent. The sample lists more than 85,000 clones, approximately 85% seen once, with 4% to 5% in the top ten. The sequenced sample was peripheral blood, obtained on day 0 of AZD1222 vaccination. The gene calls are TRBV27 and TRBJ2-4; D ambiguous. The clonotype was recovered from an adult in good health. Written as DNA, the CDR3 is TGTGCCAGCAGTTTATCCCAGGACGGGCCCAAAAACATTCAGTACTTC. Encoded protein: CASSLSQDGPKNIQYF.